These 5 T cell receptor beta chains were sequenced from one sample in a study of T cells expressing NK-cell markers. Following a re-call of the 5' RACE reads, TCRdb has one entry per CDR3 protein and lacks DNA. This listing includes approximately 150,000 distinct CDR3 sequences. Sample: blood T cells: a sorted CD56 or NKG2C T cell subset, CD4+ or CD8+ T cells, or bulk PBMC T cells (not recorded which). These TCRs come from a woman between 18 and 69 years old in good health.

V gene TRBV20-1 combines with J gene TRBJ1-1; lacking DNA, the TRBD1 call made by TCRdb goes unchecked. Germline V gene lookup returns CDR1 DFQATT and CDR2 SNEGSKA (reference sequence). The CDR3 is 16 amino acids. CDR3 loop: CSARDWDRGLNTEAFF.

The genes are TRBV9 and TRBJ2-1. Germline CDR1 SGDLS, CDR2 YYNGEE. The CDR3 is made up of 14 amino acids. CDR3: CASSPLGGNNEQFF.

The chain recombines TRBV20-1 with TRBJ2-1. This CDR3 is built from 15 residues. In germline, CDR1 is DFQATT, CDR2 SNEGSKA (reference sequence). CDR3 sequence: CSARDFSSSYNEQFF.

The J gene is TRBJ1-2, the V gene TRBV12-3 or TRBV12-4; TCRdb reports TRBD1, a call that lacks DNA to check it against. This CDR3 is 18 amino acids long. The CDR3 is CASSRSTGTGSNDYGYTF.

J is TRBJ2-5 and V is TRBV29-1; TCRdb proposes TRBD1, but this gene call is untestable without DNA. The CDR3 covers 11 residues. Germline CDR1 is SQVTM and CDR2 is ANQGSEA. The CDR3 reads CSGGSLETQYF. The full variable domain, its missing parts supplied by reference TRBV29-1 and TRBJ2-5, is SAVISQKPSRDICQRGTSLTIQCQVDSQVTMMFWYRQQPGQSLTLIATANQGSEATYESGFVIDKFPISRPNLTFSTLTVSNMSPEDSSIYLCSGGSLETQYFGPGTRLLVL.